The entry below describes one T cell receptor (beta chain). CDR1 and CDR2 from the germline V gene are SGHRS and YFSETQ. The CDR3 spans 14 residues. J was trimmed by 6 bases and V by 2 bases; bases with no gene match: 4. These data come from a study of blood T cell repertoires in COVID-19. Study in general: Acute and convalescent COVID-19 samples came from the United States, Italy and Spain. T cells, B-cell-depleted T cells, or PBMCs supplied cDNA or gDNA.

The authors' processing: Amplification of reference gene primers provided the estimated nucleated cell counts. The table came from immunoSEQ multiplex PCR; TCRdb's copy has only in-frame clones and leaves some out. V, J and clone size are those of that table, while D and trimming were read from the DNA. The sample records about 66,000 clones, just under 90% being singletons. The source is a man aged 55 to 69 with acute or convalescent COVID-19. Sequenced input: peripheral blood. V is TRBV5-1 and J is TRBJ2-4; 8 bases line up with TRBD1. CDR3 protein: CASSLQGGTNIQYF. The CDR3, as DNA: TGCGCCAGCAGCTTACAGGGGGGAACAAACATTCAGTACTTC.